One and the same sample provided the 11 T cell receptor beta chains below, sequenced in a study of cytomegalovirus exposure and HLA in healthy donors. Both 60 Vbeta primers and 13 Jbeta primers went into the PCR. The protocol was immunoSEQ multiplex PCR, while the TCRdb copy is restricted to in-frame clones and leaves out a portion. The data show about 160,000 clones, 76% seen once. Sample: PBMCs. The receptors shown here come from a man in his sixties in good health and CMV-seronegative.

V usage is TRBV28 and J usage is TRBJ1-4; 9 positions agree with TRBD1. CDR1 MDHEN and CDR2 SYDVKM come from the germline V gene. J gave up 8 bases and V 7 bases, and 11 bases lay outside the gene matches. The CDR3 runs to 15 residues. CDR3 amino acids: CASTPGDRDGEKLFF. CDR3 DNA sequence: TGTGCCAGCACCCCCGGGGACAGGGATGGGGAAAAACTGTTTTTT.

The chain uses TRBV7-2 and TRBJ2-5, with D maybe TRBD2 (6 bases). V was pared by 5 bases and J by 4 bases, with 17 bases between. Per germline, CDR1 SGHTA and CDR2 FQGNSA. This CDR3 contains 15 residues. The CDR3 sequence: CASSTTGLRLETQYF. CDR3 in DNA: TGTGCCAGCAGCACGACGGGACTCCGCCTAGAGACCCAGTACTTC.

This chain uses TRBV6-6 with TRBJ1-1, with TRBD1 matching over 9 bases. With V trimmed by 5 bases and J by 3 bases, 7 bases remained unmatched. The CDR3 spans 15 residues. Germline CDR1 MNHNY, CDR2 SVGAGI (reference sequence). The chain's CDR3 is CASSISQGAYTEAFF. In DNA, the CDR3 is TGTGCCAGCAGTATCTCACAGGGGGCCTACACTGAAGCTTTCTTT.

The chain is built from TRBV5-5 and TRBJ2-2; tentatively, D is TRBD1 (6 bases). Germline lookup yields CDR1 SGHKS and CDR2 YYEKEE (reference sequence). Between the trimmed V and J ends, which lost 1 base and 5 bases, there was a span of 12 bases. The CDR3 totals 15 residues. In DNA form, the CDR3 reads TGTGCCAGCAGCTTGACTTGGGGGCGGACCGGGGAGCTGTTTTTT. Its protein product is CASSLTWGRTGELFF.

This clone showed up just a few times. This sequence joins TRBV28 and TRBJ2-7; 8 bases match TRBD2. Looked up from germline, CDR1 is MDHEN and CDR2 is SYDVKM. This CDR3 contains 14 residues. V was clipped by 1 base and J by 6 bases; unmatched bases: 5. The CDR3 loop reads CASSLSGGAREQYF. DNA for the CDR3: TGTGCCAGCAGTTTATCGGGAGGGGCCCGCGAGCAGTACTTC.

V is TRBV6-6 and J is TRBJ2-1, with 7 nucleotides matching TRBD2. The CDR3 spans 14 residues. V lost 2 bases, J lost 2 bases, and 0 bases stayed unmatched. Germline V gives CDR1 MNHNY, CDR2 SVGAGI (reference sequence). CDR3 loop: CASSYAGAYNEQFF. CDR3 DNA sequence: TGTGCCAGCAGTTACGCGGGGGCCTACAATGAGCAGTTCTTC.

The chain is built from TRBV4-3 and TRBJ2-3, with 8 bases aligning to TRBD2. Trimming removed 0 bases from V and 4 bases from J; junction bases left unmatched: 3. The germline CDR1 and CDR2 sequences are LGHNA and YSLEER. The CDR3 runs to 15 residues. CDR3 residues: CASSQERGAADTQYF. The DNA of the CDR3 is TGCGCCAGCAGCCAAGAGCGGGGGGCCGCAGATACGCAGTATTTT.

This rearrangement joins TRBV27 to TRBJ1-5, with no clear D. With 5 bases removed from V and 2 bases from J, the gap between germline ends came to 13 bases. CDR1 and CDR2 (germline): MNHEY, SMNVEV (reference sequence). The CDR3 totals 15 residues. The CDR3 loop is CASSPRRRGNQPQHF. In DNA, the CDR3 is TGTGCCAGCAGTCCCCGCCGTCGGGGCAATCAGCCCCAGCATTTT.

This chain connects TRBV18 to TRBJ1-1, with no clear D. The germline gives CDR1 KGHSH, CDR2 LQKENI. The CDR3 has 15 residues. Trimming took 0 bases from V and 1 from J, leaving 9 bases between them. The CDR3 spells CASSPPAQENTEAFF. DNA for the CDR3: TGTGCCAGCTCACCACCGGCGCAGGAGAACACTGAAGCTTTCTTT.

This clone was detected a few times. J is TRBJ2-5 and V is TRBV15; 10 bases are a match to TRBD1. The trim removed 0 bases at V and 4 bases at J, leaving 5 bases unmatched. The CDR3 runs to 16 residues. Germline assignment: CDR1 LNHNV and CDR2 YYDKDF (reference sequence). As DNA, the CDR3 is TGTGCCACCAGCAGAGATCCGACAGGGGGCGCAGAGACCCAGTACTTC. It specifies CATSRDPTGGAETQYF.

The chain has TRBV4-1 and TRBJ1-1; D remains ambiguous. The CDR3 runs to 14 residues. V was pared by 4 bases and J by 0 bases, with 9 bases between. CDR1 MGHRA and CDR2 YSYEKL come from the germline V gene. Written as DNA, the CDR3 is TGCGCCAGCAGCCTGGTGGGCGTGAACACTGAAGCTTTCTTT. It yields the protein CASSLVGVNTEAFF.